The subject of this entry is one TCR beta chain. Its target is unknown. The V segment lost 5 bases and the J segment 1 base; nucleotides outside the gene matches: 16. This CDR3 is built from 20 residues. Germline assignment: CDR1 SGHVS and CDR2 FNYEAQ. Attachment of unique molecular identifiers to individual cDNA molecules was performed. TCRdb called the 5' RACE reads again in MiXCR, with one record for every CDR3 protein. The sample comprises 60,000 or so distinct CDR3 sequences, more than 9% of which are singletons, and just over 4.5% rests with the top ten. The entry originates in a study of early T cells in non-severe SARS-CoV-2 infection. Study-wide context: The study sequenced bulk RNA from unsorted whole blood, with chains unpaired. Study results and caveats: Sequences matched to VDJdb favored anti-spike CD8 responses, while private and CD4 specificities were missed.

The sequence came from an adult who was a healthcare worker with PCR-confirmed SARS-CoV-2 infection or an uninfected control (not recorded which). This chain joins TRBV7-6 and TRBJ2-2, with 10 nucleotides matching TRBD2. Material: whole blood. The CDR3: CASSALVAGGSGGNTGELFF. The CDR3 nucleotides read TGTGCCAGCAGCGCCCTTGTAGCGGGAGGTAGTGGAGGGAACACCGGGGAGCTGTTTTTT.